This TCR beta chain was captured by sequencing in a study of blood T cell repertoires in COVID-19 (dated by TCRdb to 2018 to 2020). Regarding the research as a whole: Samples from collaborators originated in the United States, Italy and Spain and spanned both the acute and convalescent phases of COVID-19. The prospective study material was composed of cDNA or gDNA derived from T cells, B-cell-depleted T cells, or PBMCs. The dataset comprised deeply sampled blood TCRbeta repertoires from subjects exposed to, actively infected with, or recovered from COVID-19. The repertoires were released in a freely available public database meant as a resource for research on the immune response to SARS-CoV-2. Samples came from the ongoing ImmuneRACE study (first 160 participants) plus 1,254 subjects from 6 global collaborators. A de-identified subject ID, COVID-19 status, age in years and sex were almost always included in the sample metadata. HLA class I and class II types, where available, came from metadata supplied by the sample provider rather than from assay-based typing. The paper's findings and limits, for the study overall: The amount of clinical and demographic metadata varied by source and participant and was provided uncurated.

In regard to this clone: Its cognate antigen has yet to be identified. No base-level quality is on record; no much larger clone is a single base apart.

Whole blood was collected in K2EDTA tubes by collaborating institutions according to the institutions' own protocols. For TCRbeta analysis, collaborators shipped samples in one of three forms: frozen whole blood, isolated PBMCs, or DNA extracted from either of those sample types. V loses 0 bases at its end and J loses 13 bases; junction bases beyond the gene matches: 5. Based on the germline V gene (reference sequence), the CDR1 and CDR2 sequences are WNHNN and SYGVQD. The CDR3, from cysteine to phenylalanine, totals 13 residues. Only the CDR3 part of the read is kept: 39 bases, read in frame from the first base. TCRbeta CDR3 regions were amplified from genomic DNA by means of the immunoSEQ Assay, a bias-controlled multiplex PCR. The source study handled its data this way. Within the assay, amplification of reference gene primers was used to estimate how many nucleated cells each sample contained. Sequence reads were collapsed and filtered to measure the absolute abundance of every unique TCRbeta CDR3 rearrangement. For each sample, productive Simpson clonality was calculated by taking the square root of Simpson's diversity index across productive rearrangements. TCRdb stores this immuneACCESS table with in-frame sequences only. Part of the clones is absent; in the studies checked, under half of the shortfall reflects unresolved V genes, and no reason is known for the rest. V, J and clone size reflect that table, while D and trimming were determined from the DNA. The sample has some 110,000 clones on record, roughly 80% of them singletons. The top ten constitute 2.5% to 3% of the sample.

Sequencing used peripheral blood. Recombination connected TRBV10-1 to TRBJ1-2; 10 middle bases align to TRBD1. The TCR sequence derives from a man aged 50 to 60 with acute or convalescent COVID-19. The sequenced DNA: TGCGCCAGCAGTGAGTCTACCGGACAGGGGGTCACCTTC. It encodes CASSESTGQGVTF.